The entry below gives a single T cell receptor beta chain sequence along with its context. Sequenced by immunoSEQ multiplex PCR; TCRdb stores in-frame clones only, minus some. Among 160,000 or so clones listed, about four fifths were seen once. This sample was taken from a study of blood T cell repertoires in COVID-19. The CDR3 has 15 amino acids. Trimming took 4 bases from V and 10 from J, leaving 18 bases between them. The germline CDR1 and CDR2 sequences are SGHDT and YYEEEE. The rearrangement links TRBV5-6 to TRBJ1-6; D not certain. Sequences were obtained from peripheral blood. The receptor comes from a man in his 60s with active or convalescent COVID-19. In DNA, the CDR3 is TGTGCCAGCAGCAACAACTGGCGGGGTGGGTCACCCCTCCACTTT. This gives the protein CASSNNWRGGSPLHF.